The sequence of this TCR beta chain was determined in a study of CXCR3-negative and CXCR3-positive naive CD8 T cells. As regards this clonotype: The antigen is not known.

All TRB cDNA libraries came from 5' RACE performed with UMI labels. TCRdb derives one entry per CDR3 protein from the 5' RACE reads, leaving out DNA. This listing includes some 140,000 distinct CDR3 sequences. Study conclusions and caveats: Naive cells with CXCR3 showed TRB CDR3s that were more hydrophobic than those in CXCR3-negative naive cells. Researchers report CXCR3 expression partially decreased after cryopreservation, with fresh PBMCs used in most assays. Surface CD5 matched across naive subsets, and TRB CDR3 properties served to infer TCR strength. Memory CD8+ T cell repertoires were far less diverse than both naive subsets. Naive cells used TRBV-TRBJ genes in much the same way whether CXCR3-negative or CXCR3-positive; memory cells did not.

Sample: naive CXCR3+ CD8+ T cells from blood. The subset denotes: CD45RO-CCR7+CD27+CD95- naive CD8+ T cells expressing CXCR3 (TNR3+). The source of this sequence is a human donor in good health. Some clones in this sample may be carry-over from other donors' samples.

The CDR3 region is CASRSQGAGGNQPQHF. The chain carries TRBV28 and TRBJ1-5; TCRdb selects TRBD1, and the lack of DNA leaves this call unchecked. The CDR3 is 16 residues long. Germline V lookup: CDR1 MDHEN, CDR2 SYDVKM. The entire variable domain, with the rest obtained from reference TRBV28 and TRBJ1-5, is as follows: DVKVTQSSRYLVKRTGEKVFLECVQDMDHENMFWYRQDPGLGLRLIYFSYDVKMKEKGDIPEGYSVSREKKERFSLILESASTNQTSMYLCASRSQGAGGNQPQHFGDGTRLSIL.